This is a list of T cell receptor beta chains from one sample in a study of beta chain features in type 1 diabetes. The assay was immunoSEQ multiplex PCR, and TCRdb's table has in-frame clones only and misses some. The repertoire holds about 270,000 clones, roughly 14% seen once, with 0.026% in the top ten. Sequenced input: naive CD4+ T cells from blood. All receptors come from a woman aged 40 to 50 in good health. Each CDR3 is given with its conserved first and last residue.

v_call,j_call,cdr3_aa
TRBV11-2,TRBJ1-2,CASSVTTPNYGYTF
TRBV29-1,TRBJ1-2,CSVSGTGVVANYGYTF
TRBV28,TRBJ2-1,CASTGSGGAFHEQFF
TRBV10-2,TRBJ2-5,CASSESGASGQETQYF
TRBV11-2,TRBJ1-1,CASSLAQGSEAFF
TRBV11-2,TRBJ2-5,CASSLLPSGLAKETQYF
TRBV9,TRBJ2-2,CASSVRLVGGELFF
TRBV5-4,TRBJ2-5,CASSLGLAGVKETQYF
TRBV18,TRBJ1-1,CASSPGYGGTEAFF
TRBV2,TRBJ1-4,CASSGYSQGINEKLFF
TRBV25-1,TRBJ1-5,CASSRTGSQQYSNQPQHF
TRBV14,TRBJ2-1,CASSQAPAEHEQFF
TRBV6-1,TRBJ1-5,CASSEDRGNQPQHF
TRBV5-1,TRBJ2-3,CASSSVTDTQYF
TRBV6-5,TRBJ2-2,CASSRTSGAGELFF
TRBV18,TRBJ1-6,CASSLREGEASSPLHF